The T cell receptor (beta chain) described here comes from a study of cytotoxic CD8 clonotypes in ibrutinib-treated CLL. Data came from immunoSEQ multiplex PCR; TCRdb stores just in-frame clones and leaves some out. The table lists 130,000 to 150,000 clones, approximately 80% of them singletons. This CDR3 is built from 14 residues. Trimming cost V 2 bases and J 4 bases, with 11 bases left between them. Germline CDR1 LGHNA, CDR2 YNFKEQ. The input for sequencing was PBMCs, taken after 12 months of ibrutinib treatment. The chain is built from TRBV4-2 and TRBJ2-5; D is possibly TRBD1 (5 bases). The TCR originated in a human donor with chronic lymphocytic leukemia. This CDR3 reads CASSQNRGLETQYF. In DNA form, the CDR3 reads TGTGCCAGCAGCCAAAATAGGGGTTTAGAGACCCAGTACTTC.